This T cell receptor (beta chain) was identified in a study of response to subunit inactivated influenza vaccine. General study findings and limits: That few new T cells are recruited by each seasonal influenza vaccination was the authors' suggestion.

The V gene lost 1 base and the J gene lost 4 bases, with 11 bases spanning the gap. Germline V lookup: CDR1 SEHNR, CDR2 FQNEAQ (reference sequence). The CDR3 runs to 15 residues. TCRdb re-analysed the RT-PCR reads in MiXCR, keeping a single row per CDR3 protein. This table has 500,000 to 600,000 distinct CDR3 sequences, approximately 7.7% appearing once. This clonotype was observed many times. Its antigen remains unidentified. The V call is TRBV7-9, the J call TRBJ1-5, with D uncertain. The sample here was PBMCs from blood, taken approximately 25 months after vaccination. This receptor was taken from a man between 50 and 69 years old who received an inactivated influenza vaccine. The CDR3 coding sequence is TGTGCCAGCAGCTTAGGTGACACGAGTAATCAGCCCCAGCATTTT. This encodes CASSLGDTSNQPQHF.